This TCR beta chain was sequenced in a study of chemoradiotherapy in HPV16-positive cancers. V lost 0 bases and J 6 bases, leaving 11 bases between the germline ends. The length of the CDR3 is 14 residues. Germline assignment: CDR1 LGHNA and CDR2 YSLEER. In regard to this clone: Its antigen is not known.

Study-wide points: During treatment, candidate HPV-specific clones and E7-related motifs expanded in tumor. The functional HPV-specific definition rests on just a couple of HPV16-positive patients.

The method was immunoSEQ multiplex PCR; TCRdb's version includes in-frame clones alone and lacks a portion of them. This table has 30,000 to 50,000 clones, under 80% appearing once. This specimen consisted of blood, obtained from a patient who underwent chemoradiotherapy. This clonotype was obtained from a human donor with HPV-associated anogenital cancer. The rearrangement joins TRBV4-3 to TRBJ1-2, with D unresolved. CDR3: CASSQEEGIDGYTF. The CDR3 DNA follows: TGCGCCAGCAGCCAAGAGGAAGGGATCGATGGCTACACCTTC.